The next 8 T cell receptor beta chains were all read from a single sample in a study of T cell repertoires in cytomegalovirus infection. MiXCR, run by TCRdb on the reads, gives a single entry per CDR3 protein. The profile shows around 770,000 distinct CDR3 sequences, under 35% of them singletons. For these receptors, no antigen is known. The source was cultured CD8+ T cells from PBMCs, collected from culture after CMV antigen stimulation. The source of these receptors is a human donor in good health (CMV status not recorded). Some clones in this sample may be carry-over from other donors' samples.

This rearrangement joins TRBV4-3 to TRBJ1-1; the D gene is possibly TRBD1 (6 bases). This CDR3 has 15 amino acids. Trimming removed 5 bases from V and 1 base from J, with 14 bases in between. Germline-derived CDR1 and CDR2 are LGHNA and YSLEER. The CDR3 sequence is CASSEKRGGNTEAFF. The DNA for the CDR3 is TGCGCCAGCAGCGAGAAAAGGGGGGGGAACACTGAAGCTTTCTTT.

This chain links TRBV6-1 with TRBJ1-5, with no clear D. Germline loops: CDR1 MNHNS, CDR2 SASEGT. The CDR3 sequence is 13 residues long. V was cut by 9 bases and J by 3 bases, with 12 bases left in between. This CDR3 is CASTPRVNQPQHF. The DNA for the CDR3 is TGTGCCAGTACCCCACGGGTCAATCAGCCCCAGCATTTT.

This clonotype has at least ten counts. The chain combines TRBV7-9 with TRBJ2-5; the D is unclear. V was clipped by 6 bases and J by 0 bases, with 11 bases between them. Germline V gene lookup returns CDR1 SEHNR and CDR2 FQNEAQ (reference sequence). The CDR3 runs to 14 residues. CDR3 bases: TGTGCCAGCAGGTCTCCCGACTACCAAGAGACCCAGTACTTC. Protein product: CASRSPDYQETQYF.

The rearrangement joins TRBV9 to TRBJ2-4, with D tentatively TRBD1 (6 bases). The germline V gene encodes CDR1 SGDLS and CDR2 YYNGEE. The CDR3 totals 15 residues. Trimming removed 3 bases from V and 1 base from J, with 11 bases in between. CDR3 coding DNA: TGTGCCAGCAGCGCCAGCACAGGGGCCAAAAACATTCAGTACTTC. It translates to CASSASTGAKNIQYF.

This clonotype has just a few counts. V gene TRBV3-1 combines with J gene TRBJ1-1; tentative D call: TRBD1 (5 bases). CDR1 and CDR2 from the germline V gene are LGHDT and YNNKEL (reference sequence). V dropped 4 bases and J dropped 1 base, with 13 bases sitting between them. The CDR3 has 15 amino acids. The CDR3 sequence is CASSPMGRANTEAFF. As DNA, the CDR3 is TGTGCCAGCAGCCCAATGGGCAGGGCGAACACTGAAGCTTTCTTT. The full variable domain, in which reference TRBV3-1 and TRBJ1-1 provide the parts outside the CDR3, is DTAVSQTPKYLVTQMGNDKSIKCEQNLGHDTMYWYKQDSKKFLKIMFSYNNKELIINETVPNRFSPKSPDKAHLNLHINSLELGDSAVYFCASSPMGRANTEAFFGQGTRLTVV.

This sequence joins TRBV9 and TRBJ1-2, with D perhaps matching TRBD1 (5 bases). Germline CDR1 SGDLS, CDR2 YYNGEE. Trimming removed 4 bases from V and 4 bases from J, with 17 bases in between. The CDR3 totals 15 residues. The CDR3 sequence is CASSIKGSLSYGYTF. The CDR3 DNA sequence: TGTGCCAGCAGCATCAAGGGGTCGTTGAGCTATGGCTACACCTTC.

This clonotype occurred once. DNA for the CDR3: TGCAGTGCCACGAGCAGGGACAGATTGAACACTGAAGCTTTCTTT. Its protein product is CSATSRDRLNTEAFF. The chain links TRBV20-1 to TRBJ1-1, with 7 bases aligning to TRBD1. Germline V lookup: CDR1 DFQATT, CDR2 SNEGSKA (reference sequence). V trimming: 6 bases; J trimming: 0 bases; junction bases outside the gene matches: 10. The CDR3 is 15 amino acids.

The chain links TRBV3-1 to TRBJ1-5, with D possibly TRBD1 on 6 matching bases. Germline V gives CDR1 LGHDT, CDR2 YNNKEL (reference sequence). CDR3 length: 17 residues. Deletions cut 0 bases from V and 4 bases from J, with 16 bases between. The CDR3 is CASSQEELGAGNQPQHF. CDR3 DNA: TGTGCCAGCAGCCAAGAAGAATTGGGGGCAGGGAATCAGCCCCAGCATTTT.